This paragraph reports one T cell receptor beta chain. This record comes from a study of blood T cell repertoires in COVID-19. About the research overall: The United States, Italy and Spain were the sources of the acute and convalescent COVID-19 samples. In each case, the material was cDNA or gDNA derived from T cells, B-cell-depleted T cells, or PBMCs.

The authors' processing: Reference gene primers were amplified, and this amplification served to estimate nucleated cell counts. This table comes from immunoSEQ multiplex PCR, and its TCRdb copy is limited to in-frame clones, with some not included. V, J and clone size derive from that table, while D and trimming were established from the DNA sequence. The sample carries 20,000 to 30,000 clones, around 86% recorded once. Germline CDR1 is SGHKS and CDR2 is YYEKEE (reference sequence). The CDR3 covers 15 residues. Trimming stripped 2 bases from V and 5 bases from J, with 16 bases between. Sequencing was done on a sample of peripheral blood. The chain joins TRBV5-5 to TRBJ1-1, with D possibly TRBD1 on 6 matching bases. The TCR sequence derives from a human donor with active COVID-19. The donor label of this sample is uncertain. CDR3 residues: CASSFKLGGLTEAFF. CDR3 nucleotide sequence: TGTGCCAGCAGCTTTAAGTTAGGGGGTCTAACTGAAGCTTTCTTT. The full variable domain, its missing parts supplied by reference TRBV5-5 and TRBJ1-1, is DAGVTQSPTHLIKTRGQQVTLRCSPISGHKSVSWYQQVLGQGPQFIFQYYEKEERGRGNFPDRFSARQFPNYSSELNVNALLLGDSALYLCASSFKLGGLTEAFFGQGTRLTVV.